The 28 T cell receptor beta chains listed next were all sequenced from one sample in a study of graft-versus-host responses after intestinal transplantation (dated by TCRdb to 2020 to 2022). Antigens for these TCRs are unknown. The time point label on this specimen signifies: cells obtained before transplantation from donor or recipient. Library creation used the immunoSEQ multiplex PCR assay. The immuneACCESS repertoire file appears here via TCRdb, limited to in-frame rearrangements. These files lack a portion of the clones; in checked studies, under half of the deficit traces to unresolved V genes, and the cause of the others is not known. Within this sample are tens of thousands of clones, with roughly 91% of them counted one time only. The ten biggest clones cover roughly 0.49% of the sample. This specimen consisted of unstimulated CD8+ T cells sorted from spleen or lymph node cells, obtained before intestinal transplant. The receptors shown here come from a human donor who received an intestinal transplant.

The V and J genes are TRBV14 and TRBJ2-7; D may be TRBD2 (5 bases). Between the trimmed V and J ends, which lost 0 bases and 8 bases, there was a span of 11 bases. The V gene's germline CDR1 is SGHDN and CDR2 FVKESK. CDR3 size: 13 residues. In DNA form, the CDR3 reads TGTGCCAGCAGCCAAGATTTAACGGGAAAGCAGTACTTC. This sequence encodes CASSQDLTGKQYF. Variable domain in full (rest from reference TRBV14 and TRBJ2-7): EAGVTQFPSHSVIEKGQTVTLRCDPISGHDNLYWYRRVMGKEIKFLLHFVKESKQDESGMPNNRFLAERTGGTYSTLKVQPAELEDSGVYFCASSQDLTGKQYFGPGTRLTVT.

V usage is TRBV2 and J usage is TRBJ2-1; D is unclear. The V end lost 1 base, the J end lost 2 bases, and 12 bases lay between the germline ends. CDR3 length: 16 amino acids. CDR1 is SNHLY and CDR2 is FYNNEI in the germline V gene. The CDR3 here is CASSEGRTPTYNEQFF. The CDR3 DNA reads as TGTGCCAGCAGTGAAGGTAGAACTCCCACCTACAATGAGCAGTTCTTC.

The chain has TRBV5-1 and TRBJ2-5; 7 nucleotides match TRBD1. The J call may be incorrect, as the DNA end agrees better with TRBJ2-7. This CDR3 has 16 amino acids. Germline CDR1 and CDR2: SGHRS and YFSETQ. The DNA for the CDR3 is TGCGCCAGCAGACCCCGGCCGACAGGGACACTCTACGAGCAGTACTTC. Protein product: CASRPRPTGTLYEQYF.

The V gene is TRBV5-1, the J gene TRBJ2-3, with TRBD1 identical over 9 bases. The CDR3 runs to 18 residues. Germline loops: CDR1 SGHRS, CDR2 YFSETQ. After removal of 0 bases from V and 1 base from J, the junction contained 9 bases not matched to a gene. CDR3 DNA sequence: TGCGCCAGCAGCTTGGGTGGACAGGGGTTCTTAGGCACAGATACGCAGTATTTT. It is translated as CASSLGGQGFLGTDTQYF.

V and J are TRBV6-5 and TRBJ2-7; 9 bases line up with TRBD2. Germline CDR1 and CDR2: MNHEY and SVGAGI. The CDR3 totals 15 residues. J lost 0 bases, V lost 6 bases, and 6 bases had no gene match. The CDR3 region is CASRDGLASSYEQYF. The CDR3 DNA reads TGTGCCAGCAGAGACGGACTAGCGAGCTCCTACGAGCAGTACTTC.

The V and J genes are TRBV7-9 and TRBJ2-7; 7 bases are shared with TRBD1. CDR1 is SEHNR and CDR2 is FQNEAQ in the germline V gene (reference sequence). The ends lost 7 bases at V and 3 bases at J; junction bases unmatched: 12. The CDR3 spans 15 residues. The CDR3 region is CASTPLETGFYEQYF. CDR3 bases: TGTGCCAGCACCCCTTTAGAGACAGGGTTCTACGAGCAGTACTTC.

This chain connects TRBV4-3 to TRBJ2-7, with a weak D call TRBD2 (6 bases). V dropped 1 base and J dropped 1 base, with 14 bases sitting between them. Germline CDR1 is LGHNA and CDR2 is YSLEER. The CDR3 sequence is 16 residues long. For the CDR3, the DNA is TGCGCCAGCAGCCAAGGCCGCGGGGTTAGGTCCTACGAGCAGTACTTC. Translated, it gives CASSQGRGVRSYEQYF.

The chain links TRBV6-5 to TRBJ2-3; weak D call: TRBD2 (6 bases). The CDR3 sequence is 15 residues long. Per germline, CDR1 MNHEY and CDR2 SVGAGI. Trimming removed 6 bases at V and 4 bases at J, with 17 bases between. The CDR3 reads CASSAGTLIADTQYF. The CDR3 nucleotides are TGTGCCAGCAGCGCCGGGACTTTGATAGCAGATACGCAGTATTTT.

J is TRBJ1-1 and V is TRBV29-1; maybe TRBD1 (5 bases). The CDR3 length is 14 residues. Trimming removed 6 bases at V and 4 bases at J, with 18 bases between. CDR1 is SQVTM and CDR2 is ANQGSEA in the germline V gene. The chain's CDR3 is CSVAPKGFGTEAFF. For the CDR3, the DNA is TGCAGCGTAGCTCCCAAGGGGTTTGGCACTGAAGCTTTCTTT.

V usage is TRBV19 and J usage is TRBJ1-1; no reliable D call. Trimming cost V 3 bases and J 2 bases, with 10 bases left between them. Germline assignment: CDR1 LNHDA and CDR2 SQIVND (reference sequence). The CDR3 runs 14 residues. CDR3: CASSMAGDNTEAFF. Written as DNA, the CDR3 is TGTGCCAGTAGTATGGCGGGAGACAACACTGAAGCTTTCTTT.

This chain uses TRBV11-2 with TRBJ2-7; 10 nucleotides match TRBD2. Germline CDR1 SGHAT, CDR2 FQNNGV. This CDR3 is built from 17 residues. V was clipped by 1 base and J by 6 bases; unmatched bases: 12. The CDR3 protein is CASSLVGPSGSLPEQYF. CDR3 in DNA: TGTGCCAGCAGCTTAGTGGGCCCTAGCGGGAGTCTCCCCGAGCAGTACTTC. Full variable domain (rest looked up from reference TRBV11-2 and TRBJ2-7): EAGVAQSPRYKIIEKRQSVAFWCNPISGHATLYWYQQILGQGPKLLIQFQNNGVVDDSQLPKDRFSAERLKGVDSTLKIQPAKLEDSAVYLCASSLVGPSGSLPEQYFGPGTRLTVT.

V is TRBV29-1 and J is TRBJ1-4; TRBD1 matches at 11 bases. Per germline, CDR1 SQVTM and CDR2 ANQGSEA. After removal of 6 bases from V and 8 bases from J, the junction contained 5 bases not matched to a gene. This CDR3 has 13 amino acids. The CDR3 sequence is CSVSGQGGEKLFF. In DNA, the CDR3 is TGCAGCGTATCGGGACAGGGGGGCGAAAAACTGTTTTTT.

The V call is TRBV5-4, the J call TRBJ2-2; unclear D gene. Germline V gene lookup returns CDR1 SGHNT and CDR2 YYREEE (reference sequence). The CDR3 totals 12 residues. Trimming took off 3 bases at V and 5 bases at J, with 5 bases between the two ends. DNA for the CDR3: TGTGCCAGCAGCTACAATACCGGGGAGCTGTTTTTT. Protein sequence: CASSYNTGELFF. Using reference TRBV5-4 and TRBJ2-2 for the parts outside the CDR3, the full variable domain is ETGVTQSPTHLIKTRGQQVTLRCSSQSGHNTVSWYQQALGQGPQFIFQYYREEENGRGNFPPRFSGLQFPNYSSELNVNALELDDSALYLCASSYNTGELFFGEGSRLTVL.

V usage is TRBV27 and J usage is TRBJ1-5; weak D call: TRBD1 (5 bases). Between the trimmed V and J ends, which lost 5 bases and 4 bases, there was a span of 12 bases. Germline CDR1 reads MNHEY; CDR2 reads SMNVEV (reference sequence). The CDR3 loop spans 14 amino acids. CDR3: CASSPAGGNQPQHF. Written as DNA, the CDR3 is TGTGCCAGCAGTCCGGCGGGGGGAAATCAGCCCCAGCATTTT.

V gene TRBV2 combines with J gene TRBJ2-1; 9 nucleotides match TRBD2. The V gene end was trimmed by 6 bases and the J gene end by 0 bases; junction bases not matched to a gene: 6. This CDR3 is 16 amino acids long. Germline assignment: CDR1 SNHLY and CDR2 FYNNEI. This chain's CDR3 is CASSRLAGSSYNEQFF. In DNA form, the CDR3 reads TGTGCCAGCAGCCGCCTAGCGGGGAGCTCCTACAATGAGCAGTTCTTC.

The rearrangement uses TRBV7-9 and TRBJ2-7; tentative D call: TRBD2 (6 bases). The length of the CDR3 is 15 residues. Germline values: CDR1 SEHNR, CDR2 FQNEAQ (reference sequence). Deletions cut 5 bases from V and 2 bases from J, with 16 bases between. The DNA of the CDR3 is TGTGCCAGCAGCCCGCCTGGGGGGATGGCCTACGAGCAGTACTTC. Translating it yields CASSPPGGMAYEQYF.

The CDR3 region is CASSLGSDEQYF. In nucleotides, the CDR3 is TGTGCCAGCAGTTTAGGTTCGGACGAGCAGTACTTC. The rearrangement links TRBV27 to TRBJ2-7; no firm D call. V lost 2 bases to trimming and J lost 5 bases, with 7 bases between them. The CDR3 totals 12 residues. CDR1 is MNHEY, CDR2 SMNVEV, per germline (reference sequence).

The rearrangement uses TRBV18 and TRBJ2-7; a possible D gene is TRBD1 (6 bases). This CDR3 region has 18 residues. Germline lookup yields CDR1 KGHSH and CDR2 LQKENI. V lost 2 bases, J lost 3 bases, and 23 bases lay in between. Here the CDR3 DNA reads TGTGCCAGCTCACCAGAGGGGATACACAGGGTTTACGACTACGAGCAGTACTTC. Translated: CASSPEGIHRVYDYEQYF.

The chain carries TRBV4-3 and TRBJ1-2; D is undetermined. The CDR3 has 16 residues. In germline, CDR1 is LGHNA, CDR2 YSLEER. V gave up 0 bases and J gave up 2 bases, with 13 bases separating them. For the CDR3, the DNA is TGCGCCAGCAGCCAAGATCCGGCGGGGAACAACTATGGCTACACCTTC. Translating gives CASSQDPAGNNYGYTF.

This chain uses TRBV6-1 with TRBJ2-7; 7 nucleotides align to TRBD2. The ends lost 0 bases at V and 3 bases at J; junction bases unmatched: 8. The CDR3 spans 16 residues. Per germline, CDR1 MNHNS and CDR2 SASEGT. CDR3 sequence (DNA): TGTGCCAGCAGTGAAGCATCACTAGCGTCTGGCTACGAGCAGTACTTC. Translation: CASSEASLASGYEQYF.

This clone appeared a single time. This chain joins TRBV6-1 and TRBJ2-1, with D possibly matching TRBD2 (5 bases). V was cut by 8 bases and J by 5 bases, with 16 bases left in between. CDR1 MNHNS and CDR2 SASEGT come from the germline V gene. There are 14 residues in the CDR3. DNA of the CDR3: TGTGCCAGCGAGGACTTCAAAGAAAACAATGAGCAGTTCTTC. As protein: CASEDFKENNEQFF.

This chain connects TRBV10-3 to TRBJ2-7; 11 bases are shared with TRBD1. The germline CDR1 and CDR2 sequences are ENHRY and SYGVKD. J gave up 4 bases and V 7 bases, and 6 bases lay outside the gene matches. This CDR3 spans 14 amino acids. For the CDR3, the DNA is TGTGCCATCAAAACGGACAGGGGGCCGTACGAGCAGTACTTC. Translated: CAIKTDRGPYEQYF.

The chain links TRBV30 to TRBJ1-1; TRBD1 aligns across 7 bases. The CDR3 has 11 residues. The ends lost 5 bases at V and 11 bases at J; junction bases unmatched: 8. Germline CDR1 and CDR2: GTSNPN and SVGIG (reference sequence). The CDR3 DNA reads as TGTGCCTGGCAAACAGGGGAACGGGCTTTCTTT. Translating gives CAWQTGERAFF. Variable domain in full (rest from reference TRBV30 and TRBJ1-1): SQTIHQWPATLVQPVGSPLSLECTVEGTSNPNLYWYRQAAGRGLQLLFYSVGIGQISSEVPQNLSASRPQDRQFILSSKKLLLSDSGFYLCAWQTGERAFFGQGTRLTVV.

The chain couples TRBV4-3 to TRBJ2-7, with a weak D call TRBD1 (5 bases). The V and J ends lost 0 bases and 2 bases respectively, with 8 bases between them. This CDR3 spans 14 amino acids. Per germline, CDR1 LGHNA and CDR2 YSLEER. Written as DNA, the CDR3 is TGCGCCAGCAGCCAAGATCAGGGCCCCTACGAGCAGTACTTC. It yields the protein CASSQDQGPYEQYF.

The V and J genes are TRBV5-1 and TRBJ2-7; a weak D match, TRBD1 (6 bases). The germline gives CDR1 SGHRS, CDR2 YFSETQ. The CDR3 extends over 14 amino acids. V dropped 2 bases and J dropped 2 bases, with 11 bases sitting between them. The chain's CDR3 is CASSFQGIPYEQYF. In DNA form, the CDR3 reads TGCGCCAGCAGCTTTCAGGGGATACCCTACGAGCAGTACTTC.

V and J are TRBV6-5 and TRBJ1-1; D call uncertain. This CDR3 contains 14 residues. CDR1 MNHEY and CDR2 SVGAGI come from the germline V gene. V was trimmed by 0 bases and J by 2 bases, leaving 7 bases between them. CDR3 loop: CASSYSGANTEAFF. For the CDR3, the DNA is TGTGCCAGCAGTTACTCTGGAGCTAACACTGAAGCTTTCTTT.

CDR3 DNA sequence: TGTGCCAGCAGTGATGGACAGGTTTCACCCCTCCACTTT. Translated, it gives CASSDGQVSPLHF. The chain has TRBV6-1 and TRBJ1-6; TRBD1 aligns across 7 bases. Germline CDR1 is MNHNS and CDR2 is SASEGT. The CDR3 runs to 13 residues. V lost 3 bases to trimming and J lost 9 bases; unmatched junction nucleotides: 2.

The rearrangement uses TRBV5-5 and TRBJ2-7, with 7 bases fitting TRBD1. Germline CDR1 is SGHKS and CDR2 is YYEKEE (reference sequence). The V segment lost 4 bases and the J segment 3 bases; nucleotides outside the gene matches: 7. The CDR3 consists of 14 residues. The CDR3 here is CASSPSPGGYEQYF. For the CDR3, the DNA is TGTGCCAGCAGCCCTTCCCCAGGGGGCTACGAGCAGTACTTC.